A single sample gave rise to the 12 T cell receptor beta chains below, sequenced in a study of T cell clonality in common variable immunodeficiency. Assay: immunoSEQ multiplex PCR; the TCRdb copy retains only in-frame clones and omits some. The specimen has around 47,000 clones, none found just once. Sequences were obtained from peripheral blood mononuclear cells. Receptors originate from a person aged 18 to 70 in good health.

This clone was seen repeatedly, ten times or more. The read stops 3 residues short of the end of the CDR3; the missing end is completed from the germline J gene. This chain uses TRBV9 with TRBJ2-7, with TRBD1 as a possible D gene (5 bases). The V gene's germline CDR1 is SGDLS and CDR2 YYNGEE. V was clipped by 3 bases and J by 1 base, with 11 bases between them. The CDR3 length is 14 residues. CDR3 DNA (partial): TGTGCCAGCAGCGACACCCGACAGTCCTACGAG. Protein product: CASSDTRQSYE. The entire CDR3 protein is CASSDTRQSYEQYF.

This clone has ten or more counts. The read is 3 residues too short to cover the CDR3 end, so that end is filled in from the germline J gene. The genes are TRBV6-1 and TRBJ2-7; TRBD1 agrees at 8 bases. The ends lost 2 bases at V and 5 bases at J; junction bases unmatched: 5. Germline V CDR1 and CDR2: MNHNS, SASEGT. The CDR3 length is 14 residues. The chain's CDR3 is CASSEFRGLNEQYF. CDR3 bases read: TGTGCCAGCAGTGAATTCAGGGGGCTTAACGAG.

This clone has a count of ten or more. The read ends 3 residues shy of where the CDR3 ends; the end is completed using the germline J gene. The chain recombines TRBV6-1 with TRBJ1-2; TRBD1 might be the D (5 bases). The CDR3 runs to 15 residues. Per the germline V gene, CDR1 is MNHNS and CDR2 is SASEGT. With 2 bases removed from V and 0 bases from J, the gap between germline ends came to 10 bases. The CDR3 spells CASSEPTTANYGYTF. CDR3 bases read: TGTGCCAGCAGTGAACCGACGACAGCTAACTATGGC.

This clone was detected ten times or more. Read sequence stops 3 residues before the CDR3 end, and the germline J gene provides the missing end. J is TRBJ2-3 and V is TRBV7-6; 7 positions match TRBD2. The length of the CDR3 is 15 residues. Looked up from germline, CDR1 is SGHVS and CDR2 is FNYEAQ. With V trimmed by 5 bases and J by 0 bases, 5 bases remained unmatched. CDR3 region: CASSPLAVSTDTQYF. The DNA read from the CDR3 is TGTGCCAGCAGCCCTCTAGCGGTTAGCACAGATACG.

CDR3 residues: CASSKGANTPIEAFF. The CDR3 bases that were read are TGTGCCAGCTCAAAGGGGGCTAATACACCGATTGAA. V gene TRBV18 combines with J gene TRBJ1-1, with TRBD1 identical over 7 bases. The CDR3 end falls 3 residues outside the read, so it is completed with the germline J gene. The CDR3 is made up of 15 amino acids. Germline trimming cut 5 bases from V and 7 bases from J; bases unmatched to any gene: 13. Germline V gene sequence: CDR1 KGHSH, CDR2 LQKENI.

This clone occurred many times. The read ends 3 residues before the CDR3 terminus; that terminus is restored from the germline J gene. This chain uses TRBV5-1 with TRBJ2-2; 10 bases align to TRBD2. V was pared by 3 bases and J by 0 bases, with 2 bases of the junction left unmatched. The V gene's germline CDR1 is SGHRS and CDR2 YFSETQ. This CDR3 comprises 16 residues. CDR3 DNA, as far as it was read: TGCGCCAGCAGCTCTGGACTAGCGGCGAACACCGGGGAG. Encoded protein: CASSSGLAANTGE. The CDR3 as a whole reads CASSSGLAANTGELFF.

This clone was detected many times. The read terminates 3 residues before the CDR3 end, so the remaining end is supplied by the germline J gene. This rearrangement joins TRBV7-9 to TRBJ1-2; the D gene is possibly TRBD1 (5 bases). This CDR3 has 13 residues. Germline V gene sequence: CDR1 SEHNR, CDR2 FQNEAQ (reference sequence). The V and J ends lost 5 bases and 6 bases respectively, with 13 bases between them. The CDR3 region is CASSPRQSDGYTF. Partial CDR3 DNA: TGTGCCAGCAGCCCTCGACAGTCTGATGGC.

In its sample, this clone was seen many times. The CDR3 end falls 3 residues outside the read, so it is completed with the germline J gene. The rearrangement uses TRBV7-3 and TRBJ2-2; 11 nucleotides agree with TRBD1. This CDR3 comprises 17 residues. Germline trimming cut 5 bases from V and 6 bases from J; bases unmatched to any gene: 11. Germline assignment: CDR1 SGHTA and CDR2 FQGTGA. The part of the CDR3 DNA that was read is TGTGCCAGCAGCCCAAGGGCCAGGGGACAGGGGGCCGGGGAG. Residues: CASSPRARGQGAGE. The full-length CDR3 reads as CASSPRARGQGAGELFF. Full variable domain (remainder filled in from reference TRBV7-3 and TRBJ2-2): GAGVSQTPSNKVTEKGKYVELRCDPISGHTALYWYRQSLGQGPEFLIYFQGTGAADDSGLPNDRFFAVRPEGSVSTLKIQRTERGDSAVYLCASSPRARGQGAGELFFGEGSRLTVL.

On this clone itself: Read sequence stops 3 residues before the CDR3 end, and the germline J gene provides the missing end. V usage is TRBV19 and J usage is TRBJ2-7, with 7 nucleotides matching TRBD1. CDR3 length: 15 residues. Germline CDR1 and CDR2: LNHDA and SQIVND (reference sequence). Trimming at V came to 5 bases and at J to 3 bases, leaving 10 bases not matched to a gene. This CDR3 is CASSLGTDINYEQYF. The part of the CDR3 DNA that was read is TGTGCCAGTAGTTTGGGGACAGATATTAACTACGAG.

This clone was found a few times. The CDR3 goes on 3 residues after the read ends, and that part is filled in from the germline J gene. This chain connects TRBV7-9 to TRBJ2-3; D is possibly TRBD2 (6 bases). This CDR3 comprises 14 residues. Germline loops: CDR1 SEHNR, CDR2 FQNEAQ (reference sequence). V was pared by 1 base and J by 4 bases, with 9 bases between. The CDR3: CASSLGGGPDTQYF. CDR3 bases read: TGTGCCAGCAGCTTAGGTGGAGGGCCAGATACG.

This clone was seen repeatedly, ten times or more. The read is 3 residues too short to cover the CDR3 end, so that end is filled in from the germline J gene. This rearrangement joins TRBV10-3 to TRBJ2-3; D ambiguous. CDR1 ENHRY and CDR2 SYGVKD come from the germline V gene. There are 18 residues in the CDR3. V gave up 3 bases and J gave up 2 bases, with 21 bases separating them. The part of the CDR3 DNA that was read is TGTGCCATCAGTGAAAGTACTACAAGGAATTTTTACACAGATACG. As protein: CAISESTTRNFYTDT. The complete CDR3 protein is CAISESTTRNFYTDTQYF.

In its sample, this clone was seen many times. The read comes to an end 3 residues before the CDR3 does, leaving the germline J gene to fill in the end. J is TRBJ2-3 and V is TRBV2; 8 nucleotides match TRBD1. CDR3 size: 11 residues. Per germline, CDR1 SNHLY and CDR2 FYNNEI. V shed 6 bases and J 8 bases; nucleotides not matched to a gene: 1. The CDR3 protein is CASRQGATQYF. The covered CDR3 bases are TGTGCCAGCAGGCAGGGGGCTACG. The full variable domain, completed using reference TRBV2 and TRBJ2-3, is EPEVTQTPSHQVTQMGQEVILRCVPISNHLYFYWYRQILGQKVEFLVSFYNNEISEKSEIFDDQFSVERPDGSNFTLKIRSTKLEDSAMYFCASRQGATQYFGPGTRLTVL.